A single sample is the source of the 18 T cell receptor beta chains below, sequenced in a study of identical twins. One entry per CDR3 protein results from TCRdb running MiXCR on the 5' RACE reads. Here the sample spans 690,000 or so distinct CDR3 sequences, 8.5% to 9.5% being singletons. These data were likewise used in another study, on yellow fever vaccine responses in identical twins.

Sequencing used PBMCs. The receptors were sampled from a young woman in good health.

The chain employs TRBV3-1 and TRBJ2-5, with 9 nucleotides matching TRBD2. Germline loops: CDR1 LGHDT, CDR2 YNNKEL (reference sequence). This CDR3 contains 16 residues. V gave up 3 bases and J gave up 0 bases; unmatched junction bases: 5. The CDR3 DNA follows: TGTGCCAGCAGCCACCCTAGCGGGAATAACCAAGAGACCCAGTACTTC. Its translation: CASSHPSGNNQETQYF.

This clonotype was seen repeatedly, ten times or more. The chain links TRBV4-3 to TRBJ2-7; weak D call: TRBD2 (5 bases). This CDR3 has 14 residues. V lost 1 base to trimming and J lost 5 bases, with 12 bases between them. Germline CDR1 reads LGHNA; CDR2 reads YSLEER. CDR3 loop: CASSQGSPADEQYF. CDR3 nucleotides: TGCGCCAGCAGCCAAGGAAGTCCAGCGGACGAGCAGTACTTC.

This clonotype was counted many times. The V and J genes are TRBV28 and TRBJ2-5; D uncertain. Trimming cost V 3 bases and J 1 base, with 6 bases left between them. CDR3 length equals 13 residues. Germline loops: CDR1 MDHEN, CDR2 SYDVKM. The CDR3 bases are TGTGCCAGCAGTTTGATCAGCCAAGAGACCCAGTACTTC. Encoded protein: CASSLISQETQYF.

The sample holds a few counts of this clonotype. The chain combines TRBV24-1 with TRBJ2-2; no reliable D call. V shed 3 bases and J shed 2 bases, with 9 bases lying between them. CDR3 length: 15 residues. Germline-derived CDR1 and CDR2 are KGHDR and SFDVKD. The CDR3 DNA follows: TGTGCCACCAGTGATCCGACGGAAAACACCGGGGAGCTGTTTTTT. It codes for CATSDPTENTGELFF.

The chain carries TRBV28 and TRBJ2-1, with 11 bases lining up with TRBD2. The CDR3 consists of 19 residues. V was pared by 3 bases and J by 0 bases, with 10 bases of the junction left unmatched. Germline V lookup: CDR1 MDHEN, CDR2 SYDVKM. The CDR3 loop reads CASSFPLRLAGSSYNEQFF. DNA for the CDR3: TGTGCCAGCAGTTTCCCGCTCCGACTAGCGGGGAGCTCCTACAATGAGCAGTTCTTC.

This clonotype was observed many times. The chain links TRBV28 to TRBJ2-2; TRBD1 aligns across 8 bases. Germline CDR1 is MDHEN and CDR2 is SYDVKM. The CDR3 totals 14 residues. The V and J ends lost 6 bases and 6 bases, in that order; junction bases with no gene match: 6. CDR3: CASSLTGGSGELFF. The CDR3, as DNA: TGTGCCAGCAGCCTAACAGGGGGTTCCGGGGAGCTGTTTTTT. Full variable domain (remainder filled in from reference TRBV28 and TRBJ2-2): DVKVTQSSRYLVKRTGEKVFLECVQDMDHENMFWYRQDPGLGLRLIYFSYDVKMKEKGDIPEGYSVSREKKERFSLILESASTNQTSMYLCASSLTGGSGELFFGEGSRLTVL.

This clonotype was seen only a few times. The rearrangement uses TRBV19 and TRBJ2-7; 10 bases fit TRBD2. Germline-derived CDR1 and CDR2 are LNHDA and SQIVND (reference sequence). The length of the CDR3 is 17 residues. The J segment lost 4 bases and the V segment lost 5 bases, leaving 14 bases of the junction unmatched. The CDR3, as DNA: TGTGCCAGTAGTCGGCGGCGAAGCGGGAGGGCCGTATACGAGCAGTACTTC. This gives the protein CASSRRRSGRAVYEQYF.

The table lists this clonotype with many counts. The V gene is TRBV4-3, the J gene TRBJ2-1; D uncertain. With 0 bases removed from V and 9 bases from J, the gap between germline ends came to 9 bases. This CDR3 region has 13 residues. The germline V gene has CDR1 LGHNA and CDR2 YSLEER. As DNA, the CDR3 is TGCGCCAGCAGCCAAGATAGGTATGGTGAGCAGTTCTTC. It codes for CASSQDRYGEQFF.

This clonotype has ten or more counts. The chain uses TRBV15 and TRBJ2-2; no firm D call. The CDR3 loop spans 14 amino acids. Per the germline V gene, CDR1 is LNHNV and CDR2 is YYDKDF (reference sequence). Trimming took off 8 bases at V and 3 bases at J, with 13 bases between the two ends. The DNA for the CDR3 is TGTGCCACCCGGGCAGACTCGCACACCGGGGAGCTGTTTTTT. This gives the protein CATRADSHTGELFF.

The chain has TRBV3-1 and TRBJ2-1; D possibly corresponds to TRBD2 (7 bases). The CDR3 consists of 13 residues. V was trimmed by 6 bases and J by 7 bases, leaving 13 bases between them. Germline assignment: CDR1 LGHDT and CDR2 YNNKEL (reference sequence). DNA of the CDR3: TGTGCCAGCAGACCGGGGGGCGGGAATGAGCAGTTCTTC. It yields the protein CASRPGGGNEQFF.

Only a few counts were recorded for this clonotype. V is TRBV20-1 and J is TRBJ2-3, with 11 bases identical to TRBD2. Trimming at V came to 5 bases and at J to 2 bases, leaving 6 bases not matched to a gene. The CDR3 runs to 15 residues. Germline assignment: CDR1 DFQATT and CDR2 SNEGSKA (reference sequence). The CDR3 region has the DNA TGCAGTGCTGGACCACTAGCGGGAGTCACAGATACGCAGTATTTT. Protein sequence: CSAGPLAGVTDTQYF.

This clonotype was counted ten times or more. The chain carries TRBV4-2 and TRBJ2-4; D is unclear. CDR1 is LGHNA and CDR2 is YNFKEQ in the germline V gene. The CDR3 contains 17 residues. Trimming pared 0 bases from V and 4 bases from J, leaving 16 bases between. CDR3 sequence (DNA): TGTGCCAGCAGCCAAGATGCGTTAGGGCTCCTGAAAAACATTCAGTACTTC. This encodes CASSQDALGLLKNIQYF.

This clonotype was observed many times. This rearrangement joins TRBV12-3 or TRBV12-4 to TRBJ2-3; no firm D call. Trimming shortened V by 6 bases and J by 6 bases, and 7 bases separated the two germline ends. The CDR3 contains 11 residues. CDR3 amino acids: CASSQLDTQYF. The CDR3 nucleotides read TGTGCCAGCAGCCAGTTGGATACGCAGTATTTT.

The rearrangement links TRBV7-8 to TRBJ2-5; the D gene is possibly TRBD2 (6 bases). Germline values: CDR1 SGHVS, CDR2 FQNEAQ. Trimming cost V 8 bases and J 5 bases, with 15 bases left between them. This CDR3 spans 13 amino acids. CDR3 protein: CASLRGFGETQYF. The CDR3 nucleotides read TGTGCCAGCCTGCGGGGATTCGGGGAGACCCAGTACTTC.

J is TRBJ2-4 and V is TRBV6-4; 7 nucleotides agree with TRBD1. From germline, CDR1 is MRHNA and CDR2 SNTAGT. With 4 bases clipped from V and 9 bases from J, the junction kept 6 bases outside the gene matches. The CDR3 runs 13 residues. CDR3 protein: CASSVGTEGIQYF. The CDR3 DNA reads TGTGCCAGCAGTGTGGGGACAGAGGGCATTCAGTACTTC.

This chain connects TRBV5-4 to TRBJ2-7; D possibly matches TRBD1 or TRBD2 (5 bases each). V dropped 4 bases and J dropped 4 bases, with 12 bases sitting between them. Germline V gene data show CDR1 as SGHNT and CDR2 as YYREEE (reference sequence). The CDR3 has 13 amino acids. Written as DNA, the CDR3 is TGTGCCAGCAGCAATCCATGGGGGTACGAGCAGTACTTC. Translated, it gives CASSNPWGYEQYF. The variable domain in full, completed from reference TRBV5-4 and TRBJ2-7, reads ETGVTQSPTHLIKTRGQQVTLRCSSQSGHNTVSWYQQALGQGPQFIFQYYREEENGRGNFPPRFSGLQFPNYSSELNVNALELDDSALYLCASSNPWGYEQYFGPGTRLTVT.

V usage is TRBV19 and J usage is TRBJ2-7; D uncertain. CDR1 is LNHDA and CDR2 is SQIVND in the germline V gene (reference sequence). The CDR3 has 14 residues. Trimming left V 6 bases short and J 2 bases short, with 14 bases between. CDR3 sequence reads: CASREDNEAYEQYF. Here the CDR3 DNA reads TGTGCCAGTAGGGAAGACAACGAAGCCTACGAGCAGTACTTC.

This clonotype was detected ten times or more. The chain recombines TRBV20-1 with TRBJ2-2; D tentatively reads TRBD1 or TRBD2 (6 bases each). The germline V gene has CDR1 DFQATT and CDR2 SNEGSKA (reference sequence). The germline V and J ends were trimmed by 3 bases and 6 bases, with 17 bases remaining between them. The CDR3 totals 15 residues. The CDR3 loop reads CSASLPGARAGELFF. The DNA for the CDR3 is TGCAGTGCTAGCCTCCCGGGGGCCCGGGCCGGGGAGCTGTTTTTT.